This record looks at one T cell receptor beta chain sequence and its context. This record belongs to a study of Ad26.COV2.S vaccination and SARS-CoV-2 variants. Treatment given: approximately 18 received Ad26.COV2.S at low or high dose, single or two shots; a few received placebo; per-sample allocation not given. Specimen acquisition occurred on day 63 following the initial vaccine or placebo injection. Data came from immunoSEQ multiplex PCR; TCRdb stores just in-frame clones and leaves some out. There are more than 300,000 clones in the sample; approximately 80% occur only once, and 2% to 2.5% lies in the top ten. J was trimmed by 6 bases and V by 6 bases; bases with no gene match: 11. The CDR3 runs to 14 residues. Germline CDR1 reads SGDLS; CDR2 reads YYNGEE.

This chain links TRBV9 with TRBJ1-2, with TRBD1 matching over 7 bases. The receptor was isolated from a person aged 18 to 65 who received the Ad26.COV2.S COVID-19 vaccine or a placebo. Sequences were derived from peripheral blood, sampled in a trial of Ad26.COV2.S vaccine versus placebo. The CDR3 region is CASTRQGAAHGYTF. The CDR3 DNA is TGTGCCAGCACACGACAGGGCGCAGCCCATGGCTACACCTTC. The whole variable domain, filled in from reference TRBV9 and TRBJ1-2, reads DSGVTQTPKHLITATGQRVTLRCSPRSGDLSVYWYQQSLDQGLQFLIQYYNGEERAKGNILERFSAQQFPDLHSELNLSSLELGDSALYFCASTRQGAAHGYTFGSGTRLTVV.